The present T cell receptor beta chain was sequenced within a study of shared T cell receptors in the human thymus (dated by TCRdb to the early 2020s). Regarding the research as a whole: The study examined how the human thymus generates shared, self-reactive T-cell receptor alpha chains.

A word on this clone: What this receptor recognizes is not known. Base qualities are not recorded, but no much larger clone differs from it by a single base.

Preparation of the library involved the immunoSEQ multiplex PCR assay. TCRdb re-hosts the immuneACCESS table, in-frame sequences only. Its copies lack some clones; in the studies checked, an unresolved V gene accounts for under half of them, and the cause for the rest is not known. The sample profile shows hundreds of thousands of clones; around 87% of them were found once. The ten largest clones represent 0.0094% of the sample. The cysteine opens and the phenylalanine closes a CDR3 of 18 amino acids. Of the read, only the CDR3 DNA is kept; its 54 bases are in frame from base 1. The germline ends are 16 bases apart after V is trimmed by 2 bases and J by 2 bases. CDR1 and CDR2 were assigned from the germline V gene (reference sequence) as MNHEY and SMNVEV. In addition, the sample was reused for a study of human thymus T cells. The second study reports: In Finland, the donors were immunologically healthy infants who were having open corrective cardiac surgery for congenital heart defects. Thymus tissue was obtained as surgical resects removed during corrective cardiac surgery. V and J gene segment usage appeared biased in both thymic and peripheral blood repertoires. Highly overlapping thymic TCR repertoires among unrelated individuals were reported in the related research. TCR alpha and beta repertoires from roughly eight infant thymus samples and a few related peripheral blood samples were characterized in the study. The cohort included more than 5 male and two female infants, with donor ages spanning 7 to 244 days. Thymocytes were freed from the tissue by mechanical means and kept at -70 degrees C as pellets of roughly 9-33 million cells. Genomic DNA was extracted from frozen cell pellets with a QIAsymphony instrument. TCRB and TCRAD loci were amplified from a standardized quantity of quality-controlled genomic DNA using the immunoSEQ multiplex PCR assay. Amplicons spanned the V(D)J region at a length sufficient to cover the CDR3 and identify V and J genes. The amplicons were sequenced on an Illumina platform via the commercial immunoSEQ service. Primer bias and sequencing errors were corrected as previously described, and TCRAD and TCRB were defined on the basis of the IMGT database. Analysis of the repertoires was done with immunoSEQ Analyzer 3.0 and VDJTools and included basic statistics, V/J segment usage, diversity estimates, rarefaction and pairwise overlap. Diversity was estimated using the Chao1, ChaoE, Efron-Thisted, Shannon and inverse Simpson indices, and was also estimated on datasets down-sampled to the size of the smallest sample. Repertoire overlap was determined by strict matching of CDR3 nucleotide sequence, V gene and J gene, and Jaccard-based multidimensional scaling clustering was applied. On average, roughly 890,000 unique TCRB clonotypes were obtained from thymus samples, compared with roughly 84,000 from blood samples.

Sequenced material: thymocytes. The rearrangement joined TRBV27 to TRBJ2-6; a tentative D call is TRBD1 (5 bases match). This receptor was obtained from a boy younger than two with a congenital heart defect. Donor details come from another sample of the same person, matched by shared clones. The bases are TGTGCCAGCAGTTTACGCAGGGTGAATTTCCCTGGGGCCAACGTCCTGACTTTC. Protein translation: CASSLRRVNFPGANVLTF.